One and the same sample provided the 28 T cell receptor beta chains below, sequenced in a study of OX40 agonist ivuxolimab in advanced cancers. The method was immunoSEQ multiplex PCR; TCRdb's version includes in-frame clones alone and lacks a portion of them. The profile covers 85,000 to 95,000 clones, with approximately 89% appearing a single time and about 0.3% taken by the ten largest. The material was CD4+ or CD8+ T cells sorted from blood, obtained in a trial of the OX40 agonist ivuxolimab. The origin of the receptors is an adult with an advanced solid tumor such as melanoma, head and neck, liver or kidney cancer.

The chain couples TRBV18 to TRBJ2-1; D may be TRBD2 (6 bases). V lost 6 bases, J lost 12 bases, and 15 bases lay in between. This CDR3 comprises 12 residues. CDR1 and CDR2 (germline): KGHSH, LQKENI. The CDR3 sequence is CASSPGRDGQFF. Written as DNA, the CDR3 is TGTGCCAGCTCCCCGGGGCGGGACGGGCAGTTCTTC.

This chain uses TRBV7-2 with TRBJ2-5, with 8 bases matching TRBD2. V shed 6 bases, J shed 4 bases, and the junction held 10 bases outside the gene matches. Germline V gives CDR1 SGHTA, CDR2 FQGNSA. This CDR3 spans 15 amino acids. For the CDR3, the DNA is TGTGCCAGCAGTTTGAGGCGGGGGGAGGGAGAGACCCAGTACTTC. It is translated as CASSLRRGEGETQYF.

The chain recombines TRBV6-5 with TRBJ1-5, with TRBD1 matching over 10 bases. The CDR3 covers 15 residues. After removal of 5 bases from V and 6 bases from J, the junction contained 7 bases not matched to a gene. In germline, CDR1 is MNHEY, CDR2 SVGAGI. Here the CDR3 DNA reads TGTGCCAGCAGTCGTGCCGGGACAGGGGTTCAGCCCCAGCATTTT. Protein product: CASSRAGTGVQPQHF.

The chain employs TRBV7-9 and TRBJ1-4; D remains unclear. The CDR3 sequence is 16 residues long. Germline CDR1 and CDR2: SEHNR and FQNEAQ (reference sequence). Trimming took off 0 bases at V and 2 bases at J, with 10 bases between the two ends. The CDR3 loop is CASSLALAATNEKLFF. DNA of the CDR3: TGTGCCAGCAGCTTAGCCCTGGCAGCGACTAATGAAAAACTGTTTTTT.

The chain combines TRBV27 with TRBJ1-4; TRBD1 matches 9 bases. The germline V gene has CDR1 MNHEY and CDR2 SMNVEV (reference sequence). CDR3 length: 17 residues. V was pared by 6 bases and J by 4 bases, with 12 bases of the junction left unmatched. This chain's CDR3 is CASSETLGTGFNEKLFF. CDR3 DNA: TGTGCCAGCAGCGAAACCTTAGGGACAGGGTTTAATGAAAAACTGTTTTTT.

The count of this clone is one. The CDR3 DNA reads TGTGCCAGCAGCCAAGATTCCCGGAATGAGCAGTTCTTC. Residues: CASSQDSRNEQFF. This chain links TRBV4-2 with TRBJ2-1; no definite D call. The germline V gene has CDR1 LGHNA and CDR2 YNFKEQ. The length of the CDR3 is 13 residues. The V and J ends lost 0 bases and 7 bases respectively, with 7 bases between them.

This clone appeared once. The chain employs TRBV9 and TRBJ1-1, with unresolved D. Between the trimmed V and J ends, which lost 4 bases and 0 bases, there was a span of 16 bases. The CDR3 spans 16 residues. Germline V CDR1 and CDR2: SGDLS, YYNGEE. The CDR3 nucleotides are TGTGCCAGCAGCTTTATTACGGCATCCTTGAACACTGAAGCTTTCTTT. It is translated as CASSFITASLNTEAFF.

The table lists this clone with a count of one. The rearrangement joins TRBV6-1 to TRBJ1-3; TRBD1 is a possible D gene (5 bases). CDR3 length equals 14 residues. With 8 bases removed from V and 0 bases from J, the gap between germline ends came to 11 bases. Germline CDR1 MNHNS, CDR2 SASEGT. The CDR3 sequence: CASYDRSSGNTIYF. In DNA, the CDR3 is TGTGCCAGCTACGACAGAAGCTCTGGAAACACCATATATTTT.

Only a few counts were recorded for this clone. The chain links TRBV5-6 to TRBJ1-2; D gene ambiguous. The V end was cut by 3 bases, the J end by 8 bases, with 8 bases between. The CDR3 spans 11 residues. The germline V gene encodes CDR1 SGHDT and CDR2 YYEEEE. The CDR3 region is CASSYGGGYTF. The CDR3 nucleotides read TGTGCCAGCAGCTACGGAGGAGGCTACACCTTC. Filled out from reference TRBV5-6 and TRBJ1-2, the complete variable domain reads DAGVTQSPTHLIKTRGQQVTLRCSPKSGHDTVSWYQQALGQGPQFIFQYYEEEERQRGNFPDRFSGHQFPNYSSELNVNALLLGDSALYLCASSYGGGYTFGSGTRLTVV.

The rearrangement links TRBV9 to TRBJ2-3; TRBD2 aligns across 10 bases. Germline V gene lookup returns CDR1 SGDLS and CDR2 YYNGEE. The CDR3 consists of 15 residues. V lost 2 bases and J lost 5; bases outside the gene matches: 5. The CDR3 spells CASSVQSGRGDTQYF. CDR3 DNA: TGTGCCAGCAGCGTGCAGAGCGGGAGGGGAGATACGCAGTATTTT. Combining the CDR3 with reference TRBV9 and TRBJ2-3 gives the whole variable domain DSGVTQTPKHLITATGQRVTLRCSPRSGDLSVYWYQQSLDQGLQFLIQYYNGEERAKGNILERFSAQQFPDLHSELNLSSLELGDSALYFCASSVQSGRGDTQYFGPGTRLTVL.

The V and J genes are TRBV9 and TRBJ1-2; 7 nucleotides agree with TRBD1. This CDR3 contains 13 residues. CDR1 and CDR2 (germline): SGDLS, YYNGEE. V gave up 0 bases and J gave up 5 bases; unmatched junction bases: 1. The chain's CDR3 is CASSVDRGYGYTF. The CDR3 DNA follows: TGTGCCAGCAGCGTAGACAGGGGTTATGGCTACACCTTC.

The chain uses TRBV4-3 and TRBJ2-1; D might be TRBD2 (5 bases). V lost 0 bases and J lost 6, with 9 bases in between. The CDR3 runs 14 residues. Germline V lookup: CDR1 LGHNA, CDR2 YSLEER. DNA of the CDR3: TGCGCCAGCAGCCAAGAGCGGCGGGTCAATGAGCAGTTCTTC. Translation gives CASSQERRVNEQFF.

The V gene is TRBV19, the J gene TRBJ1-1, with TRBD1 identical over 9 bases. In germline, CDR1 is LNHDA, CDR2 SQIVND (reference sequence). J lost 5 bases, V lost 6 bases, and 7 bases had no gene match. CDR3 length equals 14 residues. The CDR3 protein is CASRLGQGRTEAFF. CDR3 coding DNA: TGTGCCAGTAGATTGGGACAGGGACGGACTGAAGCTTTCTTT.

V and J are TRBV18 and TRBJ2-7; 9 bases fit TRBD1. Trimming removed 3 bases from V and 6 bases from J; junction bases left unmatched: 9. The CDR3 sequence is 15 residues long. Germline CDR1 is KGHSH and CDR2 is LQKENI. DNA of the CDR3: TGTGCCAGCTCACCGGGGACAGGGTTTTTGTCCGAGCAGTACTTC. This encodes CASSPGTGFLSEQYF.

The V gene is TRBV6-1, the J gene TRBJ2-3, with D possibly matching TRBD2 (5 bases). This CDR3 is 14 amino acids long. The V gene lost 3 bases and the J gene lost 4 bases, with 11 bases spanning the gap. Germline assignment: CDR1 MNHNS and CDR2 SASEGT. CDR3 coding DNA: TGTGCCAGCAGTGAGACTACAGCCCCAGATACGCAGTATTTT. Protein sequence: CASSETTAPDTQYF.

This chain joins TRBV7-2 and TRBJ2-3; TRBD2 aligns across 8 bases. CDR1 and CDR2 (germline): SGHTA, FQGNSA. The CDR3 sequence is 15 residues long. The trim removed 5 bases at V and 4 bases at J, leaving 8 bases unmatched. For the CDR3, the DNA is TGTGCCAGCAGCCTCAGCGGGAGTCAATCAGATACGCAGTATTTT. This codes for CASSLSGSQSDTQYF.

This sequence joins TRBV4-2 and TRBJ2-7; D gene ambiguous. The V and J ends lost 0 bases and 2 bases respectively, with 8 bases between them. CDR1 is LGHNA and CDR2 is YNFKEQ in the germline V gene. The CDR3 totals 14 residues. In DNA, the CDR3 is TGTGCCAGCAGCCAAGATATCTTGGCCTACGAGCAGTACTTC. Translated, it gives CASSQDILAYEQYF.

V and J are TRBV9 and TRBJ2-2, with 9 bases fitting TRBD1. The CDR3 sequence is 15 residues long. The trim removed 4 bases at V and 4 bases at J, leaving 5 bases unmatched. The germline V gene encodes CDR1 SGDLS and CDR2 YYNGEE. The CDR3 region has the DNA TGTGCCAGCAGCACCCGGGACAGGGTCACCGGGGAGCTGTTTTTT. It is translated as CASSTRDRVTGELFF.

CDR3 in amino acids: CASSSRVAYGYTF. The CDR3 DNA sequence: TGTGCCAGCAGCTCCAGGGTGGCCTATGGCTACACCTTC. The rearrangement links TRBV7-2 to TRBJ1-2; possible D gene TRBD1, 5 bases. CDR1 SGHTA and CDR2 FQGNSA come from the germline V gene. The CDR3 spans 13 residues. V shed 4 bases and J shed 4 bases, with 10 bases lying between them.

This chain joins TRBV7-2 and TRBJ2-1, with D tentatively TRBD1 or TRBD2 (7 bases each). CDR3 length: 16 amino acids. The V gene's germline CDR1 is SGHTA and CDR2 FQGNSA. Deletions cut 5 bases from V and 0 bases from J, with 14 bases between. Here the CDR3 reads CASSPGGELSYNEQFF. Written as DNA, the CDR3 is TGTGCCAGCAGCCCAGGGGGGGAACTCTCCTACAATGAGCAGTTCTTC.

J is TRBJ2-1 and V is TRBV6-1; 12 bases agree with TRBD2. The J segment lost 8 bases and the V segment lost 5 bases, leaving 7 bases of the junction unmatched. Germline V CDR1 and CDR2: MNHNS, SASEGT. This CDR3 spans 15 amino acids. The CDR3 sequence is CASSRTSGALDEQFF. Written as DNA, the CDR3 is TGTGCCAGCAGTAGGACTAGCGGGGCTTTGGATGAGCAGTTCTTC.

The V and J genes are TRBV19 and TRBJ1-5; D perhaps matches TRBD1 (6 bases). Per the germline V gene, CDR1 is LNHDA and CDR2 is SQIVND (reference sequence). The CDR3 is 15 residues long. Trimming removed 5 bases at V and 7 bases at J, with 18 bases between. CDR3 sequence reads: CASSPRRGGEQPQHF. The DNA for the CDR3 is TGTGCCAGTAGTCCCCGGCGAGGGGGAGAGCAGCCCCAGCATTTT.

In nucleotides, the CDR3 is TGCAGTGCTAGGAGGACCGGGGAGCTGTTTTTT. Protein sequence: CSARRTGELFF. The chain links TRBV20-1 to TRBJ2-2; D unresolved. Germline CDR1 DFQATT, CDR2 SNEGSKA (reference sequence). The CDR3 consists of 11 residues. V gave up 3 bases and J gave up 5 bases, with 4 bases separating them.

The CDR3, as DNA: TGTGCCAGCAGGACCAACGGGGGAAACATTCAGTACTTC. Translating gives CASRTNGGNIQYF. This chain links TRBV28 with TRBJ2-4; a weak D match, TRBD2 (6 bases). This CDR3 has 13 amino acids. The germline V gene has CDR1 MDHEN and CDR2 SYDVKM. V dropped 6 bases and J dropped 6 bases, with 12 bases sitting between them.

V usage is TRBV4-3 and J usage is TRBJ1-1; no clear D. Germline-derived CDR1 and CDR2 are LGHNA and YSLEER. The V and J ends lost 2 bases and 4 bases respectively, with 8 bases between them. The CDR3 is 13 amino acids. For the CDR3, the DNA is TGCGCCAGCAGCCAAACGGTGGGCACTGAAGCTTTCTTT. This sequence encodes CASSQTVGTEAFF.

The chain employs TRBV27 and TRBJ1-5; the D is unclear. The CDR3 runs to 15 residues. Trimming left V 3 bases short and J 0 bases short, with 9 bases between. CDR1 MNHEY and CDR2 SMNVEV come from the germline V gene (reference sequence). CDR3 region: CASSFGLYSNQPQHF. The CDR3, as DNA: TGTGCCAGCAGTTTCGGACTGTATAGCAATCAGCCCCAGCATTTT.

V gene TRBV4-2 combines with J gene TRBJ2-2; 7 bases match TRBD2. The ends lost 6 bases at V and 3 bases at J; junction bases unmatched: 13. The CDR3 is 17 amino acids. The germline CDR1 and CDR2 sequences are LGHNA and YNFKEQ. DNA of the CDR3: TGTGCCAGCAGACACCTGTTACGGGGAGGGGACACCGGGGAGCTGTTTTTT. Translated, it gives CASRHLLRGGDTGELFF.

The V and J genes are TRBV5-1 and TRBJ2-5, with TRBD1 matching 8 bases. V was clipped by 4 bases and J by 5 bases; unmatched bases: 13. The germline gives CDR1 SGHRS, CDR2 YFSETQ. The CDR3 runs to 16 residues. The CDR3 sequence: CASSPDSGGSGETQYF. The CDR3 bases are TGCGCCAGCAGCCCTGATTCAGGGGGCAGCGGGGAGACCCAGTACTTC.